This TCR beta chain was profiled in a study of response to subunit inactivated influenza vaccine. There are 15 residues in the CDR3. The germline CDR1 and CDR2 sequences are SGHVS and FNYEAQ. Between the trimmed V and J ends, which lost 1 base and 4 bases, there was a span of 11 bases. Study-level points and caveats: The authors suggested that few new T cells are recruited per seasonal influenza vaccination.

TCRdb called the RT-PCR reads again in MiXCR, with one record for every CDR3 protein. The sample lists almost 600,000 distinct CDR3 sequences, around 15% occurring once. Concerning this clonotype: As yet, its antigen is unknown.

The chain uses TRBV7-6 and TRBJ2-1; possible D gene TRBD2, 6 bases. The specimen was PBMCs from blood, collected approximately 13 days after vaccination. This sequence originates from a man between 45 and 60 years old who received an inactivated influenza vaccine. CDR3: CASSLGGTQYNEQFF. CDR3 coding DNA: TGTGCCAGCAGCTTAGGTGGGACTCAGTACAATGAGCAGTTCTTC.